This T cell receptor (beta chain) comes out of a study of blood T cell repertoires in COVID-19. On the study more broadly: Sources were T cells, B-cell-depleted T cells, or PBMCs; the material itself was cDNA or gDNA.

Generated by immunoSEQ multiplex PCR, the TCRdb table keeps only in-frame clones and is missing some. This sample has about 65,000 clones, with 70% to 90% found just once. This CDR3 is built from 20 residues. CDR1 is PRHDT, CDR2 FYEKMQ, per germline (reference sequence). Germline trimming cut 5 bases from V and 0 bases from J; bases unmatched to any gene: 15. The receptor was derived from a man aged 80 or over with acute or convalescent COVID-19. The chain combines TRBV13 with TRBJ2-1; 11 bases map to TRBD2. Input material: peripheral blood. In DNA, the CDR3 is TGTGCCAGCAGCAAACTAGCGGGGGCCCATCTAAACCCCTCCTACAATGAGCAGTTCTTC. This codes for CASSKLAGAHLNPSYNEQFF.